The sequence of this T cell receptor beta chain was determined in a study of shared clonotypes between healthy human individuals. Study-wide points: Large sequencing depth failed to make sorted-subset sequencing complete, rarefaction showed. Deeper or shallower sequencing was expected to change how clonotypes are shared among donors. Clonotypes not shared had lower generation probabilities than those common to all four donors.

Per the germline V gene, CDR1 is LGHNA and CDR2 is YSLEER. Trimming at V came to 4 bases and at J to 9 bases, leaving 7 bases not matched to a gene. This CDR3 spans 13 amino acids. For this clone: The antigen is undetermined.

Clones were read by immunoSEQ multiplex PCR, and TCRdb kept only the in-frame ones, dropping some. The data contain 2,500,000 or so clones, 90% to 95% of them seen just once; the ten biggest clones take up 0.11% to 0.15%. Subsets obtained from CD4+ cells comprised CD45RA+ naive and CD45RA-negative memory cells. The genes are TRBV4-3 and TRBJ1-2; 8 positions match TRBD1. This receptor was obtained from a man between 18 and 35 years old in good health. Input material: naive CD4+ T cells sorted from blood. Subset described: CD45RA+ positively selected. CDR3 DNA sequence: TGCGCCAGCAGCCCACCGGACAGGGACCGCTACACCTTC. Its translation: CASSPPDRDRYTF.